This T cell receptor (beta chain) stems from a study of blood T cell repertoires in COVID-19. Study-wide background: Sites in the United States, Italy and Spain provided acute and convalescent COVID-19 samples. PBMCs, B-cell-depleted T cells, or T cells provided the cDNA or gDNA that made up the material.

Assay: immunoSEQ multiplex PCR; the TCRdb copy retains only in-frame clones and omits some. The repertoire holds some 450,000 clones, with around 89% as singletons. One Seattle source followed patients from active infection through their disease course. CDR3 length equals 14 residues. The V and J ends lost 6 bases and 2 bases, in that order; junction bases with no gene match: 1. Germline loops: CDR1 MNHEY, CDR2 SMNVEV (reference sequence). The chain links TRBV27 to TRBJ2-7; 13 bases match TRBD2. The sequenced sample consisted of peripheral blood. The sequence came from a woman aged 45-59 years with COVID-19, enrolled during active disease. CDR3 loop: CASSGLAGAYEQYF. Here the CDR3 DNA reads TGTGCCAGCAGCGGACTAGCGGGGGCCTACGAGCAGTACTTC.